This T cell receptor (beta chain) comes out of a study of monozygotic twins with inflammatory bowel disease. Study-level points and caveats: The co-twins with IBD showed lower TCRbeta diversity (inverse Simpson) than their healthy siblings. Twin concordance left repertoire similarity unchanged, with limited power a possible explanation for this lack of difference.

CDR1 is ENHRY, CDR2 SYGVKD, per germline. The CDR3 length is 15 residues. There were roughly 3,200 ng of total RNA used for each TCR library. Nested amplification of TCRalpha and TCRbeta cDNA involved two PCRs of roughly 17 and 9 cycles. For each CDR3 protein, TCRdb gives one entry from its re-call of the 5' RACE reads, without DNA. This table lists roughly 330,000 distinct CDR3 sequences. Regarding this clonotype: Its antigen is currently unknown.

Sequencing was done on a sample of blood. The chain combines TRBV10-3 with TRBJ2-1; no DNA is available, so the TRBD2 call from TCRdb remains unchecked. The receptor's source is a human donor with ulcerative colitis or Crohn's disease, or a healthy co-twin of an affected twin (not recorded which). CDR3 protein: CAISPGLASYNEQFF.